The T cell receptor (beta chain) under discussion was sequenced for a study of cytomegalovirus exposure and HLA in healthy donors. Study in general: The 95 to 150 validation repertoires used a platform that matched the one used for the approximately 610 first-cohort repertoires, as a later analysis reported.

The CDR3 is 14 amino acids. Germline trimming cut 2 bases from V and 7 bases from J; bases unmatched to any gene: 7. Germline lookup yields CDR1 SQVTM and CDR2 ANQGSEA. Using immunoSEQ multiplex PCR, the repertoire was profiled, and TCRdb retains in-frame clones only, with some absent. This sample yields 120,000 to 150,000 clones, of which about 90% are seen a single time; just under 3% belongs to the top ten. General study findings and limits: There were three CMV-associated chains whose specificity for CMV antigens was confirmed in vitro.

Regarding this clone: Its specificity is unknown.

The source of this sequence is a man aged 18 to 30 in good health and CMV-seronegative. The sample taken for sequencing was PBMCs. J is TRBJ1-2 and V is TRBV29-1; TRBD1 matches 10 bases. The CDR3 sequence is CSVERDRGIFGYTF. The CDR3 DNA is TGCAGCGTTGAAAGGGACAGGGGAATCTTTGGCTACACCTTC.